This T cell receptor beta chain was identified in a study of blood T cell repertoires in COVID-19. Looking at the study overall: The samples span acute and convalescent COVID-19 from the United States, Italy and Spain. Nucleic acid was either cDNA or gDNA, and it came from T cells, B-cell-depleted T cells, or PBMCs.

Source study methods: Counts of nucleated cells, estimated from reference gene primer amplification, were obtained. Sequenced by immunoSEQ multiplex PCR; TCRdb stores in-frame clones only, minus some. V, J and clone size derive from that table, while D and trimming were established from the DNA sequence. The repertoire holds about 19,000 clones, with around nine tenths as singletons. V shed 8 bases and J 3 bases; nucleotides not matched to a gene: 5. Germline loops: CDR1 GTSNPN, CDR2 SVGIG (reference sequence). The CDR3 loop spans 13 amino acids. The receptor's source is a human donor in a cohort sampled during active COVID-19. The gene calls are TRBV30 and TRBJ2-3; TRBD2 matches 10 bases. Sequencing was done on a sample of peripheral blood. CDR3 in DNA: TGTGCCCGAGCGGGGGGGATGACAGATACGCAGTATTTT. It encodes CARAGGMTDTQYF.